This T cell receptor (beta chain) originates from a study of molecular identifiers for immune sequencing clone quantification. The CDR3 runs to 12 residues. Germline CDR1 and CDR2: MNHEY and SMNVEV (reference sequence). As for this clonotype: Antigen unknown. One junction end does not reproduce the germline sequence, and a read error may be involved.

For bulk TCR libraries, previously described methods and listed TCR primers were used. Via MiXCR, TCRdb re-called the PCR reads, giving one row per CDR3 protein. The profile shows approximately 90,000 distinct CDR3 sequences, 20% to 25% of them singletons. Whole-study results and caveats: Sizes of clones that are highly expanded could be underestimated (if identical TCR molecules share a barcode).

The V call is TRBV27, the J call TRBJ2-6, with D unresolved. Specimen: naive CD8+ T cells from blood, with Jurkat cell RNA spiked in. Subset described: FACS-sorted CD8+CD4-CCR7+CD45RA+ naive T cells. This receptor was taken from a human donor in good health. Some libraries in this study had Jurkat cell RNA spiked in. The CDR3 region is CASSSVAIVLTF. The DNA for the CDR3 is TGTGCCAGCAGCTCTGTGGCCATCGTCCTGACGTTC.